Below are 24 T cell receptor beta chains sequenced from a single sample in a study of blood T cell repertoires in COVID-19. TCRdb's table, derived via immunoSEQ multiplex PCR, lists solely in-frame clones and lacks some. The table has about 70,000 clones, around 87% seen once. The sequenced material came from peripheral blood. The receptors were gathered from a human donor in a cohort sampled during active COVID-19.

The chain has TRBV5-1 and TRBJ2-7, with D possibly matching TRBD1 (6 bases). Trimming cost V 3 bases and J 5 bases, with 15 bases left between them. CDR3 size: 14 residues. Germline CDR1 SGHRS, CDR2 YFSETQ. CDR3 coding DNA: TGCGCCAGCAGCTCCAACACAGGGATGGACGAGCAGTACTTC. Protein product: CASSSNTGMDEQYF.

The chain joins TRBV10-2 to TRBJ1-1; 7 bases map to TRBD1. The J segment lost 2 bases and the V segment lost 8 bases, leaving 8 bases of the junction unmatched. The CDR3 spans 14 residues. The germline CDR1 and CDR2 sequences are WSHSY and SAAADI. For the CDR3, the DNA is TGCGCCAGCGTAACAGGGGACTTAAACACTGAAGCTTTCTTT. Encoded protein: CASVTGDLNTEAFF.

This chain joins TRBV6-5 and TRBJ1-2, with 8 bases fitting TRBD1. The CDR3 has 15 amino acids. Looked up from germline, CDR1 is MNHEY and CDR2 is SVGAGI. Unmatched junction bases numbered 9, after V lost 6 bases and J lost 3 bases. The CDR3 nucleotides are TGTGCCAGCAGCCGGACAGGGCCAAAGGACTATGGCTACACCTTC. Translating gives CASSRTGPKDYGYTF.

V gene TRBV18 combines with J gene TRBJ1-1; 7 bases are shared with TRBD1. V was clipped by 2 bases and J by 5 bases; unmatched bases: 8. Germline lookup yields CDR1 KGHSH and CDR2 LQKENI. This CDR3 has 15 amino acids. The chain's CDR3 is CASSPGSGGSTEAFF. The CDR3 bases are TGTGCCAGCTCACCAGGGTCAGGGGGAAGTACTGAAGCTTTCTTT.

The chain has TRBV6-5 and TRBJ1-2, with 7 bases aligning to TRBD1. The CDR3 is made up of 15 amino acids. Germline CDR1 MNHEY, CDR2 SVGAGI. With 6 bases clipped from V and 4 bases from J, the junction kept 11 bases outside the gene matches. The DNA for the CDR3 is TGTGCCAGCAGGCTAATACAGGGGACCGGCTATGGCTACACCTTC. This encodes CASRLIQGTGYGYTF.

V and J are TRBV19 and TRBJ2-7, with D tentatively TRBD2 (5 bases). The CDR3 spans 13 residues. Germline values: CDR1 LNHDA, CDR2 SQIVND (reference sequence). Trimming left V 3 bases short and J 6 bases short, with 12 bases between. The CDR3 spells CASSIFSAGEQYF. CDR3 in DNA: TGTGCCAGTAGTATCTTCAGTGCGGGCGAGCAGTACTTC.

In its sample, this clone was seen once. The rearrangement uses TRBV19 and TRBJ1-3; D not resolved. This CDR3 has 16 residues. Per germline, CDR1 LNHDA and CDR2 SQIVND (reference sequence). V was clipped by 7 bases and J by 2 bases, with 18 bases between them. CDR3 DNA: TGTGCCAGTACCGAAAGGAGTGTCATTCCTGGAAACACCATATATTTT. Amino acid sequence: CASTERSVIPGNTIYF.

V usage is TRBV5-6 and J usage is TRBJ1-2, with D unclear. Looked up from germline, CDR1 is SGHDT and CDR2 is YYEEEE. The V end lost 3 bases, the J end lost 5 bases, and 14 bases lay between the germline ends. The CDR3 is 14 amino acids. DNA of the CDR3: TGTGCCAGCAGCTCATGGGAGGGTGTTTATGGCTACACCTTC. Translated: CASSSWEGVYGYTF.

The V call is TRBV2, the J call TRBJ2-2; 8 bases agree with TRBD2. Per germline, CDR1 SNHLY and CDR2 FYNNEI. This CDR3 is 15 amino acids long. As DNA, the CDR3 is TGTGCGCGGGGGGTGAGCTCCGCGAACACCGGGGAGCTGTTTTTT. Residues: CARGVSSANTGELFF.

V gene TRBV6-6 combines with J gene TRBJ1-2; 10 positions match TRBD1. Germline CDR1 MNHNY, CDR2 SVGAGI (reference sequence). V trimming: 6 bases; J trimming: 5 bases; junction bases outside the gene matches: 6. The CDR3 consists of 14 residues. This CDR3 reads CASSFAGQGYGYTF. The CDR3 region has the DNA TGTGCCAGCAGCTTTGCGGGACAGGGGTATGGCTACACCTTC.

CDR3 sequence reads: CASSPSGTNNQPQHF. DNA for the CDR3: TGCGCCAGCAGCCCCTCCGGGACAAATAATCAGCCCCAGCATTTT. The chain employs TRBV4-1 and TRBJ1-5; D is possibly TRBD1 (6 bases). The V gene's germline CDR1 is MGHRA and CDR2 YSYEKL. The CDR3 has 15 amino acids. V was clipped by 4 bases and J by 4 bases, with 14 bases between them.

The chain recombines TRBV18 with TRBJ1-5; D is perhaps TRBD1 (5 bases). The CDR3 has 13 amino acids. Trimming cost V 5 bases and J 4 bases, with 9 bases left between them. Germline V gene sequence: CDR1 KGHSH, CDR2 LQKENI. CDR3 region: CASSETENQPQHF. CDR3 nucleotides: TGTGCCAGCTCAGAGACAGAGAATCAGCCCCAGCATTTT.

The chain employs TRBV27 and TRBJ1-5; D perhaps matches TRBD1 (5 bases). Per the germline V gene, CDR1 is MNHEY and CDR2 is SMNVEV (reference sequence). The CDR3 spans 15 residues. The V end was cut by 0 bases, the J end by 4 bases, with 10 bases between. The CDR3 DNA reads as TGTGCCAGCAGTTTATCTCAGGGTAGAAATCAGCCCCAGCATTTT. This translates into CASSLSQGRNQPQHF.

The chain uses TRBV24-1 and TRBJ2-2; D remains unclear. V lost 2 bases to trimming and J lost 6 bases, with 9 bases between them. CDR3 size: 14 residues. Per the germline V gene, CDR1 is KGHDR and CDR2 is SFDVKD. In DNA, the CDR3 is TGTGCCACCAGTGATTCAACTATGCCCGGGGAGCTGTTTTTT. It is translated as CATSDSTMPGELFF.

The V and J genes are TRBV27 and TRBJ1-2; unclear D gene. The CDR3 loop spans 13 amino acids. Germline CDR1 MNHEY, CDR2 SMNVEV (reference sequence). V dropped 3 bases and J dropped 3 bases, with 8 bases sitting between them. CDR3 sequence: CASSLSGDYGYTF. CDR3 DNA sequence: TGTGCCAGCAGTTTGAGCGGGGACTATGGCTACACCTTC.

This clone occurred once. The chain uses TRBV7-2 and TRBJ2-1, with D maybe TRBD2 (6 bases). Between the trimmed V and J ends, which lost 1 base and 9 bases, there was a span of 16 bases. CDR3 length: 15 residues. Germline assignment: CDR1 SGHTA and CDR2 FQGNSA. The CDR3 reads CASSLGTTRVGEQFF. DNA of the CDR3: TGTGCCAGCAGCTTAGGGACTACCCGCGTCGGTGAGCAGTTCTTC.

The DNA for the CDR3 is TGTGCCAGCAGCTTGATTCCGGGTGGCTACACCTTC. This gives the protein CASSLIPGGYTF. J is TRBJ1-2 and V is TRBV11-2; D not certain. Trimming left V 3 bases short and J 7 bases short, with 9 bases between. Germline CDR1 reads SGHAT; CDR2 reads FQNNGV. This CDR3 is 12 amino acids long.

This clone was observed once. The chain has TRBV5-4 and TRBJ2-7; 8 bases are a match to TRBD1. Germline lookup yields CDR1 SGHNT and CDR2 YYREEE (reference sequence). With 7 bases clipped from V and 3 bases from J, the junction kept 3 bases outside the gene matches. The length of the CDR3 is 12 residues. The CDR3 nucleotides are TGTGCCAGCGCAACAGGGGGCTACGAGCAGTACTTC. Translating it yields CASATGGYEQYF.

The J gene is TRBJ2-5, the V gene TRBV5-1, with a possible D match to TRBD2 (5 bases). The germline V and J ends were trimmed by 2 bases and 7 bases, with 21 bases remaining between them. Germline V gene data show CDR1 as SGHRS and CDR2 as YFSETQ. CDR3 length: 16 residues. In DNA form, the CDR3 reads TGCGCCAGCAGCTTACAGTCGGATAGCGTGTGGGGGACCCAGTACTTC. Its translation: CASSLQSDSVWGTQYF.

This chain links TRBV10-3 with TRBJ2-7; D possibly corresponds to TRBD1 (6 bases). V lost 3 bases and J 0 bases, leaving 9 bases between the germline ends. The CDR3 spans 14 residues. CDR1 and CDR2 (germline): ENHRY, SYGVKD. The CDR3 region is CAISDQGGSYEQYF. In DNA form, the CDR3 reads TGTGCCATCAGTGATCAAGGGGGCTCCTACGAGCAGTACTTC.

The genes are TRBV19 and TRBJ2-7; 10 bases line up with TRBD1. Germline CDR1 LNHDA, CDR2 SQIVND (reference sequence). The junction had 4 bases not matched to a gene; V was cut back by 9 bases and J by 2 bases. This CDR3 comprises 13 residues. The CDR3 nucleotides read TGTGCCAGCCGGGACAGGGGTGCCTACGAGCAGTACTTC. Translation: CASRDRGAYEQYF.

The chain employs TRBV19 and TRBJ2-3, with TRBD2 matching over 11 bases. CDR1 is LNHDA and CDR2 is SQIVND in the germline V gene (reference sequence). This CDR3 has 16 amino acids. Trimming cost V 5 bases and J 2 bases; bases outside gene matches: 6. The CDR3 DNA sequence: TGTGCCAGTAGTTTCCTAGCGGGGGGACACACAGATACGCAGTATTTT. Residues: CASSFLAGGHTDTQYF.

CDR3 region: CAIRDEGQPNLFF. The CDR3 bases are TGTGCCATCAGAGACGAGGGACAGCCCAATCTGTTCTTC. The J gene is TRBJ2-1, the V gene TRBV10-3, with 7 bases identical to TRBD1. Trimming at V came to 6 bases and at J to 15 bases, leaving 14 bases not matched to a gene. CDR3 length equals 13 residues. CDR1 ENHRY and CDR2 SYGVKD come from the germline V gene.

The chain links TRBV3-1 (or the pseudogene TRBV3-2) to TRBJ1-2; 7 nucleotides agree with TRBD1. CDR3 size: 16 residues. V was clipped by 0 bases and J by 4 bases; unmatched bases: 8. Germline-derived CDR1 and CDR2 are LGHDT and YNNKEL (reference sequence). DNA of the CDR3: TGTGCCAGCAGCCAAGATCTTCCCGGGACAGTCTATGGCTACACCTTC. Amino acids: CASSQDLPGTVYGYTF.